This T cell receptor beta chain derives from a study of shared clonotypes between healthy human individuals. Repertoires were generated with immunoSEQ multiplex PCR, while TCRdb's copy carries only in-frame clones and drops some. The profile covers about 710,000 clones, with roughly 72% appearing a single time and 1.5% to 2% taken by the ten largest. As concerns this clone: Its specificity is not known.

Points from the study as a whole: Tissue TCR repertoires likely differ from these blood-only repertoires.

The germline gives CDR1 MDHEN, CDR2 SYDVKM. This CDR3 region has 13 residues. Trimming cost V 6 bases and J 2 bases, with 9 bases left between them. The receptor was isolated from a woman aged 30 to 39 in good health. The sequencing sample was made of memory CD4+ T cells sorted from blood. Stated subset: CD45RA-negative fraction. The J gene is TRBJ2-3, the V gene TRBV28; no reliable D call. As DNA, the CDR3 is TGTGCCAGCAGCCCCCCGGACACAGATACGCAGTATTTT. It yields the protein CASSPPDTDTQYF.